This TCR beta chain originates from a study of metastatic and nonmetastatic thyroid tumors. All patients were untreated before thyroid surgery. This clone is medium-sized (0.01 to 0.1%) within its sample. Trimming cost V 5 bases and J 6 bases, with 14 bases left between them. The CDR3 has 14 amino acids. CDR1 and CDR2 from the germline V gene are MNHNS and SASEGT. TCRdb re-called clones from the PCR reads using MiXCR. This table holds fewer than 12,000 clones, 9.5% to 15% found once. Material for sequencing was blood. This chain joins TRBV6-1 and TRBJ1-5, with a tentative D call TRBD1 (6 bases). The sequence derives from a female donor with papillary thyroid cancer or a benign thyroid nodule (not recorded which). Some clones in this sample may be carry-over from other donors' samples. This CDR3 is CASSPGHLPQPQHF. CDR3 bases: TGTGCCAGCAGTCCGGGACACCTCCCTCAGCCCCAGCATTTT.